These 23 T cell receptor beta chains were sequenced from one sample in a study of early stage breast cancer tumors. Profiled with immunoSEQ multiplex PCR; TCRdb holds only in-frame clones, not every one. This sample has under 45,000 clones, with approximately 72% found just once. The sequencing input was blood. Every receptor here comes from a person aged 50-59 years with breast cancer.

This clone was seen only a few times. The chain has TRBV7-2 and TRBJ2-1, with D possibly TRBD1 on 6 matching bases. Germline CDR1 and CDR2: SGHTA and FQGNSA. The V and J ends lost 5 bases and 9 bases respectively, with 11 bases between them. The CDR3 runs to 12 residues. Here the CDR3 reads CASSPRRGEQFF. For the CDR3, the DNA is TGTGCCAGCAGCCCCCGCAGGGGTGAGCAGTTCTTC.

This chain connects TRBV7-6 to TRBJ2-3, with D unclear. The ends were cut back, 3 bases at V and 1 base at J, with 5 bases in the middle. The CDR3 loop spans 13 amino acids. Germline lookup yields CDR1 SGHVS and CDR2 FNYEAQ. The CDR3 reads CASSFQGTDTQYF. The CDR3 nucleotides are TGTGCCAGCAGCTTCCAGGGCACAGATACGCAGTATTTT.

This clone was observed a single time. This chain connects TRBV5-4 to TRBJ2-1, with a tentative D call TRBD2 (5 bases). V was clipped by 4 bases and J by 5 bases, with 13 bases between them. Germline V gene lookup returns CDR1 SGHNT and CDR2 YYREEE (reference sequence). This CDR3 comprises 14 residues. The CDR3 sequence is CASSRTRENNEQFF. For the CDR3, the DNA is TGTGCCAGCAGCAGGACGAGGGAAAACAATGAGCAGTTCTTC.

The chain joins TRBV14 to TRBJ1-2; 9 nucleotides line up with TRBD1. The CDR3 totals 15 residues. The junction had 7 bases not matched to a gene; V was cut back by 1 base and J by 7 bases. Germline-derived CDR1 and CDR2 are SGHDN and FVKESK. The CDR3 protein is CASSQVGQGTFGYTF. CDR3 nucleotides: TGTGCCAGCAGCCAAGTGGGACAGGGCACTTTTGGCTACACCTTC.

This chain links TRBV9 with TRBJ1-1, with 8 nucleotides matching TRBD1. Germline-derived CDR1 and CDR2 are SGDLS and YYNGEE. The V gene end was trimmed by 3 bases and the J gene end by 4 bases; junction bases not matched to a gene: 11. The CDR3 runs to 16 residues. The DNA for the CDR3 is TGTGCCAGCAGCGGAAATACCAGGGGGCCGGCCACTGAAGCTTTCTTT. It specifies CASSGNTRGPATEAFF. Full variable domain (rest looked up from reference TRBV9 and TRBJ1-1): DSGVTQTPKHLITATGQRVTLRCSPRSGDLSVYWYQQSLDQGLQFLIQYYNGEERAKGNILERFSAQQFPDLHSELNLSSLELGDSALYFCASSGNTRGPATEAFFGQGTRLTVV.

The rearrangement uses TRBV5-1 and TRBJ2-3, with unresolved D. The CDR3 is 15 amino acids. V lost 0 bases, J lost 2 bases, and 10 bases lay in between. From germline, CDR1 is SGHRS and CDR2 YFSETQ. The CDR3 protein is CASSLVPTLTDTQYF. The CDR3 coding sequence is TGCGCCAGCAGCTTGGTGCCTACCCTCACAGATACGCAGTATTTT.

This chain joins TRBV7-6 and TRBJ1-5; D uncertain. Trimming removed 5 bases at V and 4 bases at J, with 12 bases between. The V gene's germline CDR1 is SGHVS and CDR2 FNYEAQ. CDR3 size: 14 residues. The CDR3 sequence is CASSLEATNQPQHF. The CDR3 bases are TGTGCCAGCAGCCTGGAGGCAACTAATCAGCCCCAGCATTTT.

This clone occurred a few times. The DNA of the CDR3 is TGTGCCAGCAGCTTGGACGGGGGAAGCACAGATACGCAGTATTTT. It translates to CASSLDGGSTDTQYF. This rearrangement joins TRBV5-4 to TRBJ2-3; tentatively, D is TRBD2 (6 bases). The V gene lost 0 bases and the J gene lost 0 bases, with 8 bases spanning the gap. CDR1 is SGHNT and CDR2 is YYREEE in the germline V gene (reference sequence). There are 15 residues in the CDR3.

V usage is TRBV25-1 and J usage is TRBJ2-1; possibly TRBD1 for D (6 bases). V was pared by 10 bases and J by 7 bases, with 14 bases between. This CDR3 is 12 amino acids long. Looked up from germline, CDR1 is MGHDK and CDR2 is SYGVNS. CDR3 DNA: TGTGCCACCGCCACAGGGATTAATGAGCAGTTCTTC. It encodes CATATGINEQFF.

The chain carries TRBV7-2 and TRBJ2-5; TRBD2 is a possible D gene (6 bases). The CDR3 runs 15 residues. V was pared by 5 bases and J by 7 bases, with 20 bases between. Per germline, CDR1 SGHTA and CDR2 FQGNSA. Here the CDR3 DNA reads TGTGCCAGCAGCCAGTACGTGGGAGGCCGAGGGACCCAGTACTTC. This sequence encodes CASSQYVGGRGTQYF.

V usage is TRBV27 and J usage is TRBJ1-5; no clear D. This CDR3 spans 14 amino acids. Germline loops: CDR1 MNHEY, CDR2 SMNVEV (reference sequence). V shed 2 bases and J shed 4 bases, with 9 bases lying between them. The CDR3 nucleotides are TGTGCCAGCAGTTTACACGGGGTTAATCAGCCCCAGCATTTT. It encodes CASSLHGVNQPQHF.

The genes are TRBV27 and TRBJ2-3; TRBD2 matches 13 bases. This CDR3 has 16 amino acids. The V segment lost 5 bases and the J segment 4 bases; nucleotides outside the gene matches: 6. Germline loops: CDR1 MNHEY, CDR2 SMNVEV (reference sequence). CDR3 sequence reads: CASSIRTSGGADTQYF. The CDR3 DNA sequence: TGTGCCAGCAGTATCCGGACTAGCGGGGGTGCAGATACGCAGTATTTT.

This clone was seen only once. V and J are TRBV29-1 and TRBJ2-7, with D uncertain. The CDR3 covers 13 residues. Germline V lookup: CDR1 SQVTM, CDR2 ANQGSEA. Trimming cost V 6 bases and J 0 bases, with 12 bases left between them. The CDR3 reads CSVLTSSSYEQYF. CDR3 DNA sequence: TGCAGCGTCTTGACATCCAGCTCCTACGAGCAGTACTTC.

V gene TRBV18 combines with J gene TRBJ2-3; TRBD1 might be the D (5 bases). Trimming took off 2 bases at V and 6 bases at J, with 9 bases between the two ends. Germline lookup yields CDR1 KGHSH and CDR2 LQKENI. The CDR3 is 13 amino acids. This CDR3 is CASSPGHGDTQYF. The CDR3 bases are TGTGCCAGCTCACCAGGACATGGGGATACGCAGTATTTT.

V gene TRBV9 combines with J gene TRBJ2-3; a possible D gene is TRBD2 (6 bases). CDR3 size: 15 residues. Per germline, CDR1 SGDLS and CDR2 YYNGEE. Deletions cut 0 bases from V and 0 bases from J, with 8 bases between. The chain's CDR3 is CASSVVAGSTDTQYF. The CDR3 DNA is TGTGCCAGCAGCGTAGTCGCGGGGAGCACAGATACGCAGTATTTT.

V gene TRBV12-5 combines with J gene TRBJ2-7, with 10 bases matching TRBD2. Looked up from germline, CDR1 is LGHNT and CDR2 is FRNRAP. There are 14 residues in the CDR3. With 6 bases clipped from V and 6 bases from J, the junction kept 8 bases outside the gene matches. In DNA form, the CDR3 reads TGTGCTAGTGGCATCAGCGGGGGGGGGCCCGAGCAGTACTTC. It codes for CASGISGGGPEQYF.

The chain has TRBV14 and TRBJ2-3; 7 nucleotides line up with TRBD1. The germline gives CDR1 SGHDN, CDR2 FVKESK. J gave up 5 bases and V 5 bases, and 7 bases lay outside the gene matches. The CDR3 sequence is 14 residues long. The CDR3 DNA is TGTGCCAGCAGCAAAAAAAGGACAGGAGATACGCAGTATTTT. This codes for CASSKKRTGDTQYF.

The chain couples TRBV6-5 to TRBJ2-1; TRBD2 matches at 12 bases. Germline V gene lookup returns CDR1 MNHEY and CDR2 SVGAGI. The J segment lost 8 bases and the V segment lost 6 bases, leaving 8 bases of the junction unmatched. CDR3 length: 15 residues. CDR3 protein: CASSPASGRAYEQFF. In DNA, the CDR3 is TGTGCCAGCAGCCCCGCTAGCGGGAGGGCCTATGAGCAGTTCTTC.

The table lists this clone with a few counts. The chain is built from TRBV10-2 and TRBJ2-7; no definite D call. The V end was cut by 8 bases, the J end by 9 bases, with 5 bases between. The germline CDR1 and CDR2 sequences are WSHSY and SAAADI. The CDR3 sequence is 8 residues long. The chain's CDR3 is CASCVQYV. In DNA form, the CDR3 reads TGCGCCAGCTGTGTGCAGTACGTC.

A note on this clone: An end of the junction differs from the germline gene, which may be a read error. The CDR3 reads CASSQGLTVAFF. In DNA form, the CDR3 reads TGCGCCAGCAGCCAAGGTCTAACTGTAGCTTTCTTT. The chain is built from TRBV4-3 and TRBJ1-1; D unclear. The V gene's germline CDR1 is LGHNA and CDR2 YSLEER. The CDR3 runs 12 residues.

The chain couples TRBV2 to TRBJ2-1; tentative D call: TRBD2 (6 bases). Germline V gene sequence: CDR1 SNHLY, CDR2 FYNNEI. The CDR3 extends over 17 amino acids. Trimming pared 3 bases from V and 0 bases from J, leaving 15 bases between. The DNA for the CDR3 is TGTGCCAGCAGTGAGTTCGGCCCCGGGAGCTCCTACAATGAGCAGTTCTTC. Residues: CASSEFGPGSSYNEQFF.

The chain uses TRBV18 and TRBJ2-5, with TRBD2 as a possible D gene (7 bases). V lost 2 bases, J lost 5 bases, and 15 bases lay in between. The CDR3 length is 15 residues. In germline, CDR1 is KGHSH, CDR2 LQKENI. The CDR3 nucleotides are TGTGCCAGCTCACCAAGGATCGAGGGGGGGGAGACCCAGTACTTC. Protein product: CASSPRIEGGETQYF.

The chain has TRBV30 and TRBJ1-2, with a possible D match to TRBD1 (6 bases). The V end lost 2 bases, the J end lost 12 bases, and 25 bases lay between the germline ends. The CDR3 sequence is 15 residues long. Germline V lookup: CDR1 GTSNPN, CDR2 SVGIG (reference sequence). CDR3 DNA sequence: TGTGCCTGGAGTTTAGGGCACAGGGCTACCGTCCCTCACACCTTC. It yields the protein CAWSLGHRATVPHTF.